These 4 T cell receptor beta chains were all obtained from the same sample, sequenced in a study of T-cell memory formation after mild COVID-19. Each CDR3 protein is one row after TCRdb ran MiXCR on the 5' RACE reads. Of some 600,000 distinct CDR3 sequences listed, around 15% were seen once; the top ten hold roughly 8.2%. What was sequenced was PBMCs or a T cell subset sorted from them (not recorded which). These receptor sequences come from an adult woman who had mild COVID-19 (a few samples of this study predate the infection). Cell type and time point are not known.

This clonotype has just a few counts. The chain uses TRBV9 and TRBJ1-3; TRBD1 agrees at 7 bases. There are 14 residues in the CDR3. The V segment lost 0 bases and the J segment 3 bases; nucleotides outside the gene matches: 0. Germline values: CDR1 SGDLS, CDR2 YYNGEE. The CDR3 sequence: CASSVGQGGNTIYF. CDR3 nucleotide sequence: TGTGCCAGCAGCGTAGGACAGGGTGGAAACACCATATATTTT.

This clonotype has just one count. This chain joins TRBV15 and TRBJ2-7; D not certain. Germline V lookup: CDR1 LNHNV, CDR2 YYDKDF (reference sequence). V gave up 6 bases and J gave up 3 bases, with 18 bases separating them. CDR3 size: 15 residues. CDR3 bases: TGTGCCACCAGTCCAGGAGCCGACTTAAGCTACGAGCAGTACTTC. It translates to CATSPGADLSYEQYF.

This clonotype came up many times. The chain uses TRBV15 and TRBJ2-3; D is ambiguous. With 3 bases removed from V and 1 base from J, the gap between germline ends came to 8 bases. The CDR3 length is 14 residues. Germline V gene lookup returns CDR1 LNHNV and CDR2 YYDKDF (reference sequence). CDR3 region: CATSSSPRTDTQYF. CDR3 nucleotides: TGTGCCACCAGCAGCTCGCCCCGCACAGATACGCAGTATTTT.

This clonotype occurred a few times. The J gene is TRBJ1-2, the V gene TRBV5-1; 8 bases match TRBD1. Germline CDR1 reads SGHRS; CDR2 reads YFSETQ. This CDR3 has 15 residues. Losses at the gene ends were 4 bases for V and 5 bases for J; bases not matched to a gene: 10. This CDR3 is CASSTHGQGPYGYTF. The CDR3, as DNA: TGCGCCAGCAGCACCCACGGACAGGGCCCATATGGCTACACCTTC.